This T cell receptor beta chain is drawn from a study of early T cells in non-severe SARS-CoV-2 infection. Overall study findings and caveats: VDJdb matching favored anti-spike CD8 responses, missing private and CD4 specificities.

TCRdb analysed the 5' RACE reads with MiXCR anew, one entry per CDR3 protein. The repertoire has roughly 54,000 distinct CDR3 sequences, about 8% of them found once; the top ten carry about 10%. V was trimmed by 3 bases and J by 3 bases, leaving 13 bases between them. Germline V gene lookup returns CDR1 SGDLS and CDR2 YYNGEE. The CDR3 loop spans 15 amino acids. In this sample, this clonotype turned up many times. Its antigen remains unknown. Here the sequenced sample was whole blood, taken at baseline. The clonotype was recovered from an adult who was a healthcare worker with PCR-confirmed SARS-CoV-2 infection or an uninfected control (not recorded which). This chain connects TRBV9 to TRBJ2-1; TRBD1 might be the D (5 bases). CDR3 DNA sequence: TGTGCCAGCAGCGAAAGGGGTACAAACTACAATGAGCAGTTCTTC. Its protein is CASSERGTNYNEQFF.